This T cell receptor beta chain originates from a study of blood T cell repertoires in COVID-19 (dated by TCRdb to about 2020). With regard to the full study: Samples covering the acute and convalescent phases of COVID-19 were provided by collaborators in the United States, Italy and Spain. Deeply sampled blood TCRbeta repertoires from subjects exposed to, actively infected with, or recovered from COVID-19 were included in the dataset. A de-identified subject ID, COVID-19 status, age in years and sex were almost always included in the sample metadata. The prospective study material was composed of cDNA or gDNA derived from T cells, B-cell-depleted T cells, or PBMCs. Where HLA class I and class II types were available, the types were taken from metadata supplied by the sample provider, not from assay-based typing. A freely available public database, intended as a resource for researchers studying the immune response to SARS-CoV-2, is where the repertoires were released. Samples were obtained from the ongoing ImmuneRACE study (first 160 participants) and from 1,254 subjects provided by 6 global collaborators. Paper-wide results and their limitations: The quantity of clinical and demographic metadata differed by source and by participant and was supplied without curation.

Concerning this clone: The specificity of this receptor is unknown. There are no base qualities to consult, and no much larger clone falls within one base.

TCRbeta CDR3 regions were amplified from genomic DNA using the immunoSEQ Assay, a bias-controlled multiplex PCR. From the authors' description of their analysis: The number of nucleated cells in each sample was estimated by amplification of reference gene primers within the assay. To quantify the absolute abundance of each unique TCRbeta CDR3 rearrangement, sequence reads were collapsed and filtered. For each sample, productive Simpson clonality was calculated as the square root of Simpson's diversity index across productive rearrangements. TCRdb provides this immuneACCESS table in a form limited to in-frame rearrangements. Some clones are lacking; in checked studies, under half of them reflect an unresolved V gene, and why the rest are absent is not known. Clone size and V and J calls were adopted from that table, with D and trimming inferred from the DNA. For this sample there are about 160,000 clones; roughly 85% appear just once. The ten biggest clones cover about 3% of the sample.

The junction shows trimming of 3 bases on V and 2 bases on J, plus 12 bases between the germline ends. Inclusive of the bounding cysteine and phenylalanine, the CDR3 is 15 residues long. The CDR3 DNA has 45 bases and is translated from base 1. CDR1 and CDR2 are read off the germline V gene as SGDLS and YYNGEE. The collaborating institutions used their own protocols to collect whole blood in K2EDTA tubes. For TCRbeta analysis, collaborator samples were shipped as frozen whole blood, as isolated PBMCs, or as DNA extracted from either sample type. The chain is encoded by TRBV9 joined to TRBJ2-1; TRBD2 is a possible D gene, resting on 7 matching bases. The sample taken for sequencing was peripheral blood. The sequence came from a human donor with acute or convalescent COVID-19. The donor label of this sample is uncertain. The sequenced DNA: TGTGCCAGCAGCGCCTTCGGGGGGCCCTACAATGAGCAGTTCTTC. Its coded protein is CASSAFGGPYNEQFF.